Shown below are 9 T cell receptor beta chains from a single sample sequenced in a study of shared clonotypes between healthy human individuals. TCRdb's table, derived via immunoSEQ multiplex PCR, lists solely in-frame clones and lacks some. This table has about 2.1 million clones, 85% to 95% appearing once. CD45RO-negative, CCR7-positively selected cells formed the naive CD8 fraction, excluding terminally differentiated effector memory CD45RA+ cells. Material: naive CD8+ T cells from PBMCs. Receptors originate from a man younger than 35 in good health. Some clones in this sample may be carry-over from other donors' samples.

The gene calls are TRBV7-9 and TRBJ2-1; D gene uncertain. This CDR3 comprises 13 residues. V was clipped by 3 bases and J by 2 bases, with 5 bases between them. CDR1 and CDR2 from the germline V gene are SEHNR and FQNEAQ (reference sequence). CDR3: CASSFLPYNEQFF. The CDR3 region has the DNA TGTGCCAGCAGCTTTCTCCCCTACAATGAGCAGTTCTTC.

The V call is TRBV5-1, the J call TRBJ2-1, with TRBD2 matching over 7 bases. This CDR3 is 17 amino acids long. Germline CDR1 reads SGHRS; CDR2 reads YFSETQ. V trimming: 2 bases; J trimming: 4 bases; junction bases outside the gene matches: 12. Here the CDR3 DNA reads TGCGCCAGCAGCTTTTCGTTTATGCGGGGGTCTTACAATGAGCAGTTCTTC. Translated, it gives CASSFSFMRGSYNEQFF.

The gene calls are TRBV27 and TRBJ2-3; a possible D gene is TRBD2 (6 bases). Germline V gene sequence: CDR1 MNHEY, CDR2 SMNVEV (reference sequence). The V end lost 6 bases, the J end lost 4 bases, and 17 bases lay between the germline ends. The CDR3 covers 15 residues. The CDR3: CASSRGLLGPDTQYF. As DNA, the CDR3 is TGTGCCAGCAGCCGAGGACTACTCGGTCCAGATACGCAGTATTTT.

The V gene is TRBV4-3, the J gene TRBJ2-1, with TRBD2 identical over 11 bases. The CDR3 covers 18 residues. Unmatched junction bases numbered 15, after V lost 4 bases and J lost 7 bases. Germline CDR1 is LGHNA and CDR2 is YSLEER. The CDR3 coding sequence is TGCGCCAGCAGCCGGGTACCCTATAGCGGGAGGGCCGCAAATGAGCAGTTCTTC. Encoded protein: CASSRVPYSGRAANEQFF.

The CDR3 here is CASSSAHPGAFF. CDR3 nucleotide sequence: TGTGCCAGCAGCTCGGCCCACCCGGGAGCTTTCTTT. This chain joins TRBV7-2 and TRBJ1-1, with D unresolved. Trimming pared 4 bases from V and 10 bases from J, leaving 13 bases between. The CDR3 spans 12 residues. Germline V CDR1 and CDR2: SGHTA, FQGNSA.

CDR3 protein: CASSLDAAEAFF. CDR3 nucleotides: TGCGCCAGCAGCTTGGACGCCGCTGAAGCTTTCTTT. V is TRBV5-1 and J is TRBJ1-1; no clear D. From germline, CDR1 is SGHRS and CDR2 YFSETQ. V lost 0 bases and J lost 6, with 6 bases in between. The CDR3 spans 12 residues.

The rearrangement joins TRBV27 to TRBJ2-2; 7 bases align to TRBD1. V lost 3 bases to trimming and J lost 0 bases; unmatched junction nucleotides: 10. This CDR3 spans 18 amino acids. Germline CDR1 MNHEY, CDR2 SMNVEV (reference sequence). This CDR3 is CASSFGRGYVANTGELFF. In DNA, the CDR3 is TGTGCCAGCAGTTTTGGCAGGGGGTATGTGGCGAACACCGGGGAGCTGTTTTTT.

The gene calls are TRBV13 and TRBJ2-1, with TRBD1 identical over 7 bases. Per the germline V gene, CDR1 is PRHDT and CDR2 is FYEKMQ (reference sequence). V lost 5 bases, J lost 10 bases, and 14 bases stayed unmatched. CDR3 length: 15 amino acids. CDR3: CASSTSGTVWAEQFF. The CDR3 coding sequence is TGTGCCAGCAGCACCTCCGGGACAGTCTGGGCCGAGCAGTTCTTC.

Regarding this clone: The junction does not match germline at one end; this may be a read error. CDR3: CASTLGFAGELFF. In DNA, the CDR3 is TGTGCCAGCACCTTAGGGTTCGCCGGGGAGCTGTTTTTT. The genes are TRBV7-6 and TRBJ2-2; no reliable D call. Germline CDR1 and CDR2: SGHVS and FNYEAQ. This CDR3 contains 13 residues.